Below, 8 T cell receptor beta chains from the same sample are listed, as sequenced in a study of cytomegalovirus exposure and HLA in healthy donors. With 60 Vbeta and 13 Jbeta primers, the PCR was carried out. TCRdb's copy holds only in-frame clones and misses some; the assay was immunoSEQ multiplex PCR. The data contain approximately 160,000 clones, roughly two thirds of them singletons. Sequenced material: PBMCs. The receptor source for this set is a woman younger than 30 in good health and CMV-seropositive.

For this clone: A junction boundary mismatches the germline segment, possibly from a read error. Other DNA sequences in this sample translate to the same CDR3. The chain uses TRBV6-5 and TRBJ1-2, with D perhaps TRBD1 (5 bases). The CDR3 is 15 residues long. The V gene's germline CDR1 is MNHEY and CDR2 SVGAGI. The DNA of the CDR3 is TGCGCCAGCAGTTACTCTCTGACAGCGAACTATGGCTACACCTTC. Its translation is CASSYSLTANYGYTF.

The chain employs TRBV19 and TRBJ1-6, with a tentative D call TRBD1 (5 bases). Between the trimmed V and J ends, which lost 6 bases and 6 bases, there was a span of 15 bases. The V gene's germline CDR1 is LNHDA and CDR2 SQIVND (reference sequence). The CDR3 runs 15 residues. The chain's CDR3 is CASSSSRQGNSPLHF. In nucleotides, the CDR3 is TGTGCCAGTAGCTCCAGTAGGCAGGGTAATTCACCCCTCCACTTT.

The chain employs TRBV7-9 and TRBJ2-3; the match to TRBD2 covers 7 bases. J gave up 0 bases and V 5 bases, and 14 bases lay outside the gene matches. This CDR3 spans 18 amino acids. Germline values: CDR1 SEHNR, CDR2 FQNEAQ (reference sequence). As DNA, the CDR3 is TGTGCCAGCAGCCCCCCCGTTGGGCTAGCGGCGAGCACAGATACGCAGTATTTT. Translated, it gives CASSPPVGLAASTDTQYF. The variable domain in full, with the rest retrieved from reference TRBV7-9 and TRBJ2-3, is DTGVSQNPRHKITKRGQNVTFRCDPISEHNRLYWYRQTLGQGPEFLTYFQNEAQLEKSRLLSDRFSAERPKGSFSTLEIQRTEQGDSAMYLCASSPPVGLAASTDTQYFGPGTRLTVL.

The rearrangement uses TRBV6-5 and TRBJ1-1, with a possible D match to TRBD1 (6 bases). The V and J ends lost 5 bases and 11 bases respectively, with 15 bases between them. Looked up from germline, CDR1 is MNHEY and CDR2 is SVGAGI. CDR3 length equals 12 residues. CDR3 sequence (DNA): TGTGCCAGCAGTGATCCAGGGGCGAGTGCTTTCTTT. It codes for CASSDPGASAFF.

The CDR3 sequence is CASSHRDLSYEQYF. CDR3 sequence (DNA): TGTGCCAGCAGCCACAGGGACCTAAGCTACGAGCAGTACTTC. V and J are TRBV21-1 and TRBJ2-7; the listed D gene, TRBD1, was not tested against the DNA. TRBV21-1 is deemed a pseudogene. The CDR3 totals 14 residues.

This rearrangement joins TRBV7-8 to TRBJ1-4; D is ambiguous. V lost 5 bases and J 8 bases, leaving 27 bases between the germline ends. Germline loops: CDR1 SGHVS, CDR2 FQNEAQ. This CDR3 is 18 amino acids long. CDR3 residues: CASSPDRVPGWTGEKLFF. The CDR3 coding sequence is TGTGCCAGCAGCCCCGACCGGGTACCGGGTTGGACGGGGGAAAAACTGTTTTTT.

CDR3 nucleotide sequence: TGTGCCAGCAGTTACTCGGCAATCTCCTACGAGCAGTACTTC. This sequence encodes CASSYSAISYEQYF. The rearrangement links TRBV6-5 to TRBJ2-7; D not resolved. This CDR3 spans 14 amino acids. V was cut by 0 bases and J by 0 bases, with 6 bases left in between. The germline CDR1 and CDR2 sequences are MNHEY and SVGAGI.

This chain connects TRBV30 to TRBJ2-5; maybe TRBD2 (5 bases). Germline CDR1 and CDR2: GTSNPN and SVGIG (reference sequence). Deletions cut 0 bases from V and 5 bases from J, with 19 bases between. This CDR3 spans 16 amino acids. CDR3 DNA sequence: TGTGCCTGGAGTGTAGGGAGCGTTCCGACGGTTGAGACCCAGTACTTC. Translating gives CAWSVGSVPTVETQYF.